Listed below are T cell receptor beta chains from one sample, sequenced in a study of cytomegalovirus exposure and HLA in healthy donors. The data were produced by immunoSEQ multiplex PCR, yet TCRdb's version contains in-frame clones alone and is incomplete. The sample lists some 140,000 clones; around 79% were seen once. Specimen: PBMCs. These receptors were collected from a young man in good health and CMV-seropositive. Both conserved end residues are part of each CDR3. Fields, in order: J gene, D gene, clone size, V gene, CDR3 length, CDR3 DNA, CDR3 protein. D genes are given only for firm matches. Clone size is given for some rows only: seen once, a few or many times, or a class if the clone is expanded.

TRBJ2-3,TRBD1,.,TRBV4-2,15,TGTGCCAGCACCCGCCGCGAGGGGGCCGAAGATACGCAGTATTTT,CASTRREGAEDTQYF
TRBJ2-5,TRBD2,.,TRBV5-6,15,TGTGCCAGCAGTCACGGAGGTCAGCGGGAGGGGACCCAGTACTTC,CASSHGGQREGTQYF
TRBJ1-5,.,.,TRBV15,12,TGTGCCACCAGGGCAGGGCATCAGCCCCAGCATTTT,CATRAGHQPQHF
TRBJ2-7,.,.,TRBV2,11,TGTGCCAGCAGTCTAAAATACGAGCAGTACTTC,CASSLKYEQYF
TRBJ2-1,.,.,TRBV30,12,TGTGCCTGGAGTACTAGTTACAATGAGCAGTTCTTC,CAWSTSYNEQFF
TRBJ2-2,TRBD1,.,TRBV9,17,TGTGCCAGCAGCGTAGGGCCGGACAGGACGGGCACCGGGGAGCTGTTTTTT,CASSVGPDRTGTGELFF
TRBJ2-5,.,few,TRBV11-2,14,TGTGCCAGCAGCTTAGGCGGTTACCAGAAGGACCAGTACTTC,CASSLGGYQKDQYF
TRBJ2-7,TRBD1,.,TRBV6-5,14,TGTGCCAGCAGTTACGGACAGGATAACTACGAGCAGTACTTC,CASSYGQDNYEQYF
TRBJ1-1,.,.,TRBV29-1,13,TGCAGCGGATCCCGGGACAAATACACTGAAGCTTTCTTT,CSGSRDKYTEAFF
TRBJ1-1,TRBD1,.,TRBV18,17,TGTGCCAGCTCACCACCCGGACAGGGGGGATTGAACACTGAAGCTTTCTTT,CASSPPGQGGLNTEAFF
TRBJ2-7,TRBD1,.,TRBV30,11,TGTGCCTTGGACAGGGGCCGGGAGCAGTACTTC,CALDRGREQYF
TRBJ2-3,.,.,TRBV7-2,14,TGTGCCAGCAGCCGACAGGCTGGCACAGATACGCAGTATTTT,CASSRQAGTDTQYF
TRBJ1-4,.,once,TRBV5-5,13,TGTGCCAGCAGCGGGGTAGCGGGCGAAAAACTGTTTTTT,CASSGVAGEKLFF
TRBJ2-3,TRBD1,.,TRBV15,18,TGTGCCACCAGCAGAGATACGGACAGGGGCGTTCCCCTGGGGACGCAGTATTTT,CATSRDTDRGVPLGTQYF